This T cell receptor (beta chain) stems from a study of blood T cell repertoires in COVID-19. In the study overall: The United States, Italy and Spain were the sources of the acute and convalescent COVID-19 samples.

For recovered donors of Cohort 3, there were two negative PCRs, clearance, or symptom resolution. As handled by the study authors: Reference gene primers were amplified, and this amplification served to estimate nucleated cell counts. Profiling relied on immunoSEQ multiplex PCR, and the TCRdb table lists in-frame clones only, not all of them. V, J and clone size derive from that table, while D and trimming were established from the DNA sequence. The sample includes about 320,000 clones, just over 85% seen only once; the top ten take 10%. This CDR3 comprises 18 residues. Germline values: CDR1 MDHEN, CDR2 SYDVKM. V lost 3 bases to trimming and J lost 1 base; unmatched junction nucleotides: 10. The count of this clone is one.

The gene calls are TRBV28 and TRBJ2-7, with 12 bases fitting TRBD2. The sample comprised PBMCs or T cells enriched from blood (not recorded which). This TCR was sampled from a young woman who had recovered from COVID-19. The CDR3 loop is CASSFRLAGVVRSYEQYF. The CDR3 nucleotides are TGTGCCAGCAGTTTCAGACTAGCGGGAGTAGTGCGATCCTACGAGCAGTACTTC.